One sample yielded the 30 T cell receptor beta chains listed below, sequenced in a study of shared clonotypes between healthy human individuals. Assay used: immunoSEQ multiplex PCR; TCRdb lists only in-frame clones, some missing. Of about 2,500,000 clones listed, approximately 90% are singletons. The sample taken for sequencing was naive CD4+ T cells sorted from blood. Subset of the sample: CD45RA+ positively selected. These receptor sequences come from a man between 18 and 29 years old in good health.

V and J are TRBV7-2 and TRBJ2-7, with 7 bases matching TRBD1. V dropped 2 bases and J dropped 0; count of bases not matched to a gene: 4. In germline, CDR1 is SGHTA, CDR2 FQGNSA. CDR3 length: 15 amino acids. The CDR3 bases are TGTGCCAGCAGCTTATCGGGACAGATCTCCTACGAGCAGTACTTC. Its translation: CASSLSGQISYEQYF.

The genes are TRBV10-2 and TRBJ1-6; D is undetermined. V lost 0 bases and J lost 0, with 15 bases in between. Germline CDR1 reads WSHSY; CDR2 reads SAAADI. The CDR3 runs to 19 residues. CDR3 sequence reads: CASSESTPGRSSYNSPLHF. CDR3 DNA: TGCGCCAGCAGTGAGTCGACCCCGGGGAGAAGCTCCTATAATTCACCCCTCCACTTT.

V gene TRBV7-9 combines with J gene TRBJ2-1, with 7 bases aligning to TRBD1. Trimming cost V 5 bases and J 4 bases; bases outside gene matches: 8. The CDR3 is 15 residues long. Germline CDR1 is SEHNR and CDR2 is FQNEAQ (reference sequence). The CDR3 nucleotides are TGTGCCAGCAGCACTTTACGGGACAGTTACAATGAGCAGTTCTTC. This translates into CASSTLRDSYNEQFF. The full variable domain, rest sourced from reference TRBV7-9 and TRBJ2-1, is DTGVSQNPRHKITKRGQNVTFRCDPISEHNRLYWYRQTLGQGPEFLTYFQNEAQLEKSRLLSDRFSAERPKGSFSTLEIQRTEQGDSAMYLCASSTLRDSYNEQFFGPGTRLTVL.

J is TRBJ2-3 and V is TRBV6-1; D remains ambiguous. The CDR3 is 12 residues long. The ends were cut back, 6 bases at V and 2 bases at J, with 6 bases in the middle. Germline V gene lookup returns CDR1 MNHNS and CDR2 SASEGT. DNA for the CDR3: TGTGCCAGCAGACTCGACACAGATACGCAGTATTTT. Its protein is CASRLDTDTQYF.

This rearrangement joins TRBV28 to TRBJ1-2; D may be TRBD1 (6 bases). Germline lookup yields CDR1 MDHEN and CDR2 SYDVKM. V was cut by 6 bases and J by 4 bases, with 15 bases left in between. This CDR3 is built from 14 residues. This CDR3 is CASSPNRESYGYTF. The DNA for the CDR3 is TGTGCCAGCAGCCCTAACAGGGAAAGCTATGGCTACACCTTC.

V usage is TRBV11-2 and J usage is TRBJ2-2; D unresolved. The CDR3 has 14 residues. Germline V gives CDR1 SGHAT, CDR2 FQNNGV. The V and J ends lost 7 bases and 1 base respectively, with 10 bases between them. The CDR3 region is CASTWQGNTGELFF. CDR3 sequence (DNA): TGTGCCAGCACTTGGCAAGGGAACACCGGGGAGCTGTTTTTT. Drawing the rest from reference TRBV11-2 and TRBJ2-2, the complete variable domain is EAGVAQSPRYKIIEKRQSVAFWCNPISGHATLYWYQQILGQGPKLLIQFQNNGVVDDSQLPKDRFSAERLKGVDSTLKIQPAKLEDSAVYLCASTWQGNTGELFFGEGSRLTVL.

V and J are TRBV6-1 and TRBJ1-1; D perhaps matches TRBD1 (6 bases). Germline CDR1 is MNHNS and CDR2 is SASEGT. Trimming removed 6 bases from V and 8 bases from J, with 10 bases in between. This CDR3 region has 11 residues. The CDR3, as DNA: TGTGCCAGCAGCTTGGGACAAGAAGCTTTCTTT. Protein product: CASSLGQEAFF.

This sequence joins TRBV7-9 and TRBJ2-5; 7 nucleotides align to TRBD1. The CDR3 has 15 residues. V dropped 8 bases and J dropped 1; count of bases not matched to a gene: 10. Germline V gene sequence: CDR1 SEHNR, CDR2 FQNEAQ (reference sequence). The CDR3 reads CASGSRDSLQETQYF. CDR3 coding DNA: TGTGCCAGCGGATCCCGGGACAGTCTCCAAGAGACCCAGTACTTC.

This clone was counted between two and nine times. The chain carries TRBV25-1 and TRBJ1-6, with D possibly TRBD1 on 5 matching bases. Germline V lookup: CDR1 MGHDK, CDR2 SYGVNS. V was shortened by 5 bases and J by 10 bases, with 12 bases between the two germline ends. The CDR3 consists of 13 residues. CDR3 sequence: CASSFGGGSPLHF. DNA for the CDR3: TGTGCCAGCAGTTTCGGGGGTGGGTCACCCCTCCACTTT.

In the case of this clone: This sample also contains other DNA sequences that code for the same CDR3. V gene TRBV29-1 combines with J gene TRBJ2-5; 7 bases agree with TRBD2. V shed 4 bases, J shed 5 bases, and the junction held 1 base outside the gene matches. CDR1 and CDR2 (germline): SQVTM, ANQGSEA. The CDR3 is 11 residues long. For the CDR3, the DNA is TGCAGCGTTGTGGGGGGGGAGACCCAGTACTTC. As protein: CSVVGGETQYF.

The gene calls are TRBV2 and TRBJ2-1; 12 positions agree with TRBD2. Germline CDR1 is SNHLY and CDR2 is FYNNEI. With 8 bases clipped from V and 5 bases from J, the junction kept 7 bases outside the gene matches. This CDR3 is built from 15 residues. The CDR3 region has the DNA TGTGCCAGCTCCGGAAGACTAGCGGGGGACAATGAGCAGTTCTTC. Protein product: CASSGRLAGDNEQFF.

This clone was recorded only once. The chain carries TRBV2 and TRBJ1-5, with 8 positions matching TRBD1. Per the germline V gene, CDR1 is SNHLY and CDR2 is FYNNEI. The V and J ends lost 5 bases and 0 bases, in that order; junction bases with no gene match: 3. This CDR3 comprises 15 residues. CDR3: CASSRRGLSNQPQHF. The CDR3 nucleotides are TGTGCCAGCAGTCGCAGGGGGCTTAGCAATCAGCCCCAGCATTTT.

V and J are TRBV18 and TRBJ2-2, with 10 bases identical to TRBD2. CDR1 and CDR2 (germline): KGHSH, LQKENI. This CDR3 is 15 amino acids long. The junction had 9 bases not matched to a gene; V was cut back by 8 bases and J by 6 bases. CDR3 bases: TGTGCCAGCCACCAATCTAGCGGGGGATCCGGGGAGCTGTTTTTT. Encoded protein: CASHQSSGGSGELFF.

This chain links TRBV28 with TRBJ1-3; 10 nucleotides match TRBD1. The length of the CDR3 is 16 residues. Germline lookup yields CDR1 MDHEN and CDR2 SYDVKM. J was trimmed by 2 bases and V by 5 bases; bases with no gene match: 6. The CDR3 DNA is TGTGCCAGCAGTGCCCCCGGACAGGGGGCTGGAAACACCATATATTTT. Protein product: CASSAPGQGAGNTIYF.

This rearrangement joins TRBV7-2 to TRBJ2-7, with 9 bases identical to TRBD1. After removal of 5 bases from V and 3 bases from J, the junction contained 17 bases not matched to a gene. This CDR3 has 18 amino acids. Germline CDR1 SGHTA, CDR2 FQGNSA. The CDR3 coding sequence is TGTGCCAGCAGCCCCGGGACAGGGCTCTACTACACCCACTACGAGCAGTACTTC. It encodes CASSPGTGLYYTHYEQYF.

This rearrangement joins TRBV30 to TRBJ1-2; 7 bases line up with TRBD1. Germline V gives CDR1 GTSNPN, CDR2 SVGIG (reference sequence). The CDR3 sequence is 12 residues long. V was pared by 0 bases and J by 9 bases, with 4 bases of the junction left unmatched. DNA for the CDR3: TGTGCCTGGAGTGTACAGGGGAGAAGCTACACCTTC. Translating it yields CAWSVQGRSYTF.

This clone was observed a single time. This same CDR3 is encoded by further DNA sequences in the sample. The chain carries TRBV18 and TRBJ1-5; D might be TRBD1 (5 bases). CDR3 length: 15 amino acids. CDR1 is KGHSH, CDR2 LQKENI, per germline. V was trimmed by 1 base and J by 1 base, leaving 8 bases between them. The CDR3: CASSPRGDSNQPQHF. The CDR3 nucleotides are TGTGCCAGCTCACCACGGGGGGACAGCAATCAGCCCCAGCATTTT.

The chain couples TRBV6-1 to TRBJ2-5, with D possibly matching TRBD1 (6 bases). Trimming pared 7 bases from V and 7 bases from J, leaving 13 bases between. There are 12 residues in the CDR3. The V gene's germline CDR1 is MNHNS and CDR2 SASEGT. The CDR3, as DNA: TGTGCCAGCACAAGGACAGCAGGGACCCAGTACTTC. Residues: CASTRTAGTQYF.

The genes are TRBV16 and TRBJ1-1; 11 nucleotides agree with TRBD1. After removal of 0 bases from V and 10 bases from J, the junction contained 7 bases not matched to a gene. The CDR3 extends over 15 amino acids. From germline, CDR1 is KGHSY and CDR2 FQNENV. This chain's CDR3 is CASSQSRGQGAIAFF. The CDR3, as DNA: TGTGCCAGCAGCCAATCTCGAGGACAGGGGGCAATAGCTTTCTTT.

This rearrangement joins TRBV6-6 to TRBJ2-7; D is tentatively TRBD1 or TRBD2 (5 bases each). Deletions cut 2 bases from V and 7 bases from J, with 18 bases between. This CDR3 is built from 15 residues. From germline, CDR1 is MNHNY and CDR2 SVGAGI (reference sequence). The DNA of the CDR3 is TGTGCCAGCAGTTACAGAAGGGACCGGGTGGGGGAGCAGTACTTC. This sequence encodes CASSYRRDRVGEQYF.

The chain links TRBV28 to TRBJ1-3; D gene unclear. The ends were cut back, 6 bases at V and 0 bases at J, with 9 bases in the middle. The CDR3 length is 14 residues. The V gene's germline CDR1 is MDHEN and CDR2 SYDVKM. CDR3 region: CASRNSGSGNTIYF. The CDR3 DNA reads TGTGCCAGCAGAAACTCAGGCTCTGGAAACACCATATATTTT.

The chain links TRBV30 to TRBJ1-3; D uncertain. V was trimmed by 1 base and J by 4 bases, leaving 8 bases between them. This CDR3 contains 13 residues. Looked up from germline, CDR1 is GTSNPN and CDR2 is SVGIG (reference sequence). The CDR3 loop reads CAWSDRLGNTIYF. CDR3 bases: TGTGCCTGGAGTGACCGACTAGGAAACACCATATATTTT.

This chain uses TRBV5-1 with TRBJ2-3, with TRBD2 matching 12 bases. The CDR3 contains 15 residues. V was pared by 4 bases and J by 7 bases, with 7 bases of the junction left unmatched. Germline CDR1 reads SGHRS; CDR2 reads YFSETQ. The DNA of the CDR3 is TGCGCCAGCAGCCCCGGGACTAGCGGGTTGTATACGCAGTATTTT. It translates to CASSPGTSGLYTQYF. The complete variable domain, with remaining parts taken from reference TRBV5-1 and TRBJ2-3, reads KAGVTQTPRYLIKTRGQQVTLSCSPISGHRSVSWYQQTPGQGLQFLFEYFSETQRNKGNFPGRFSGRQFSNSRSEMNVSTLELGDSALYLCASSPGTSGLYTQYFGPGTRLTVL.

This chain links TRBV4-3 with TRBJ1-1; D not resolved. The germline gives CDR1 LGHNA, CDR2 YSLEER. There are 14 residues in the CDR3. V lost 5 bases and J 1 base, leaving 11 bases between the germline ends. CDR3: CASSNTPWNTEAFF. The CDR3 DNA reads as TGCGCCAGCAGCAACACTCCATGGAACACTGAAGCTTTCTTT.

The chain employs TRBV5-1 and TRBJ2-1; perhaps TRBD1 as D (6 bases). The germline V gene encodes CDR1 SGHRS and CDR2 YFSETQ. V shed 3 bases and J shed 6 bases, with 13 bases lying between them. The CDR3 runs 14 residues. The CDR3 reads CASSYQQGSNEQFF. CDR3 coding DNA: TGCGCCAGCAGCTACCAACAGGGATCCAATGAGCAGTTCTTC.

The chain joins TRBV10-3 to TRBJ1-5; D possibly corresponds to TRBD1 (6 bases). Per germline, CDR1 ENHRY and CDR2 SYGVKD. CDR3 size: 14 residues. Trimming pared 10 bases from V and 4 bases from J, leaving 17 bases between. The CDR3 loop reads CASSSGTPNQPQHF. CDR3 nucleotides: TGTGCCAGCAGCTCGGGGACACCTAATCAGCCCCAGCATTTT.

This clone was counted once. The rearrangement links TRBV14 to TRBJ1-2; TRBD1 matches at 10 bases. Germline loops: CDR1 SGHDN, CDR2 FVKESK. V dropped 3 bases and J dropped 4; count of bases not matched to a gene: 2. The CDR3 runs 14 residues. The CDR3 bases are TGTGCCAGCAGCCAGACAGGGGGCTCCTATGGCTACACCTTC. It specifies CASSQTGGSYGYTF.

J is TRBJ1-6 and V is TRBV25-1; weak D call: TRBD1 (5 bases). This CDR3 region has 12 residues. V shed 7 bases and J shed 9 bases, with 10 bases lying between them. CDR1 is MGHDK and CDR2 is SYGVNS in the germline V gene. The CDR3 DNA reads TGTGCCAGCACGGGGGGTGGTTCACCCCTCCACTTT. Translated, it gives CASTGGGSPLHF.

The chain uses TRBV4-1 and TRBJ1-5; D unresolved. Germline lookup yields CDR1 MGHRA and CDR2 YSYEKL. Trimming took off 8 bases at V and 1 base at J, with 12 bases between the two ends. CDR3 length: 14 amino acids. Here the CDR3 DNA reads TGCGCCAGCGGTGGAGGGATAAGCAATCAGCCCCAGCATTTT. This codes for CASGGGISNQPQHF.

CDR3 loop: CASTGVTVADTQYF. The CDR3 DNA sequence: TGTGCCAGTACAGGCGTCACCGTCGCAGATACGCAGTATTTT. The rearrangement uses TRBV19 and TRBJ2-3; D is unresolved. CDR1 is LNHDA and CDR2 is SQIVND in the germline V gene (reference sequence). The ends were cut back, 7 bases at V and 4 bases at J, with 15 bases in the middle. This CDR3 has 14 amino acids.